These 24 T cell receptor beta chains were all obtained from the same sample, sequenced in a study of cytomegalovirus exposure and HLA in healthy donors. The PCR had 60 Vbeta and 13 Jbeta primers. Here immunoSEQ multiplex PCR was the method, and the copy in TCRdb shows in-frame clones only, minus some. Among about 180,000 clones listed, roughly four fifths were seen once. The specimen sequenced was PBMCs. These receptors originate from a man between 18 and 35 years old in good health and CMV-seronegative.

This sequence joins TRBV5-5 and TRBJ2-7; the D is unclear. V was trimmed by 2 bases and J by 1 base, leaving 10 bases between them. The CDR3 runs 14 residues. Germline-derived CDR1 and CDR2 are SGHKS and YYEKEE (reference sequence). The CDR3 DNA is TGTGCCAGCAGCTTTAGCCTATGGTCCTACGAGCAGTACTTC. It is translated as CASSFSLWSYEQYF.

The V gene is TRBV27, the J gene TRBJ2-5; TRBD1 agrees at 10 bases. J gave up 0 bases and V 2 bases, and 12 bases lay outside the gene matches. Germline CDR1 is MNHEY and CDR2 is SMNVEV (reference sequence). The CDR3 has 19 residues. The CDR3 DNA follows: TGTGCCAGCAGTTTAAGGGGGACAGGGGCAAGGGGGTACCAAGAGACCCAGTACTTC. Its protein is CASSLRGTGARGYQETQYF.

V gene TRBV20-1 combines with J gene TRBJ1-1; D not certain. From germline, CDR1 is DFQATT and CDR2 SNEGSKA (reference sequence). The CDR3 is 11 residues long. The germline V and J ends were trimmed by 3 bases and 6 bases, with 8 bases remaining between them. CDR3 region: CSASLRAEAFF. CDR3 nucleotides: TGCAGTGCTAGTTTACGGGCTGAAGCTTTCTTT.

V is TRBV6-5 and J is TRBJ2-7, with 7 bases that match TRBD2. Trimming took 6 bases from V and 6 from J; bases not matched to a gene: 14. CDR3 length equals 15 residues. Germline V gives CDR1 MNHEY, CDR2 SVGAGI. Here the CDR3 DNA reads TGTGCCAGCAGCGCCCGACTAGCCGTACTACGCGAGCAGTACTTC. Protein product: CASSARLAVLREQYF.

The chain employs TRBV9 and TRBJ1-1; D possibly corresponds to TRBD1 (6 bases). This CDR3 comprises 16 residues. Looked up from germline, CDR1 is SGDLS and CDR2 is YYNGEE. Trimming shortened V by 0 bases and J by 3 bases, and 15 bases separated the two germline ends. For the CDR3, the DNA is TGTGCCAGCAGCGTAGCGGGGGGCGCCTGGGACACTGAAGCTTTCTTT. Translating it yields CASSVAGGAWDTEAFF.

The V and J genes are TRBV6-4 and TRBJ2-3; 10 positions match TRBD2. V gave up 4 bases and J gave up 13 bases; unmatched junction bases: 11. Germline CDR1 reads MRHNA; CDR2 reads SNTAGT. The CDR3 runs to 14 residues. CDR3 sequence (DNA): TGTGCCAGCAGTGCCAAGCTAGCGGGGGTACCGGAGTATTTT. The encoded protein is CASSAKLAGVPEYF.

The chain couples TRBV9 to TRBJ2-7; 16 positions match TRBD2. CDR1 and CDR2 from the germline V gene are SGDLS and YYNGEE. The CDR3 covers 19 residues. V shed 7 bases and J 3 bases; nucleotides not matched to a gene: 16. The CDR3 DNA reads TGTGCCAGCTCCGAAACACCGGGACTAGCGGGAGGGCCGAGCTACGAGCAGTACTTC. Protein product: CASSETPGLAGGPSYEQYF.

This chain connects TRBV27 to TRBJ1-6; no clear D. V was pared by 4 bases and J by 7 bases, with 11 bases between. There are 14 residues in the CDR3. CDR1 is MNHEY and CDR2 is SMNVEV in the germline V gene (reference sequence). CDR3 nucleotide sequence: TGTGCCAGCAGTTCCTCCCGGGAGAATTCACCCCTCCACTTT. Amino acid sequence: CASSSSRENSPLHF.

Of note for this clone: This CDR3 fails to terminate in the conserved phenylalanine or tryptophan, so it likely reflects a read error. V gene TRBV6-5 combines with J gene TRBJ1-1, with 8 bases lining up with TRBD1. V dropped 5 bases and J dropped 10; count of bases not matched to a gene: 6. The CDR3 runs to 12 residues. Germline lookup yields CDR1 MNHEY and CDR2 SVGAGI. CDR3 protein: CASSPDRVGAFS. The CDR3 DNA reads TGTGCCAGCAGTCCGGACAGGGTTGGAGCTTTCTCT.

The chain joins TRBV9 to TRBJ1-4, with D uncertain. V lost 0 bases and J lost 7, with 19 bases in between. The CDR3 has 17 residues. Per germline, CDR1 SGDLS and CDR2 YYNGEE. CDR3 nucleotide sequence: TGTGCCAGCAGCGTAGCCCCCCCGCGGGGAGGAATTGAAAAACTGTTTTTT. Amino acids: CASSVAPPRGGIEKLFF.

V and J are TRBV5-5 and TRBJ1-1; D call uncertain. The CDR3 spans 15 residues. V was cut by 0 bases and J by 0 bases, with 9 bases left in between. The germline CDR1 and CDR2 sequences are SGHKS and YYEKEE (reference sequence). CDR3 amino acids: CASSLVAGVNTEAFF. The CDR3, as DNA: TGTGCCAGCAGCTTGGTGGCTGGAGTGAACACTGAAGCTTTCTTT.

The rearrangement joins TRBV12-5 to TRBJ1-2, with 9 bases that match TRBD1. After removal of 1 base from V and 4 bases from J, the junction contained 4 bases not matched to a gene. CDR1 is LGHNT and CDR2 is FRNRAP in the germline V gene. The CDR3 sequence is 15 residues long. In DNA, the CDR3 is TGTGCTAGTGGTTTGGACAGGGACAGGGCCTATGGCTACACCTTC. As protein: CASGLDRDRAYGYTF.

CDR3 nucleotide sequence: TGTGCCAGCAGTTCCCCTCGGGGAAGCTCCTACGAGCAGTACTTC. Its translation is CASSSPRGSSYEQYF. This rearrangement joins TRBV28 to TRBJ2-7, with D perhaps matching TRBD2 (5 bases). The V gene lost 4 bases and the J gene lost 0 bases, with 13 bases spanning the gap. The CDR3 consists of 15 residues. Germline V gene data show CDR1 as MDHEN and CDR2 as SYDVKM.

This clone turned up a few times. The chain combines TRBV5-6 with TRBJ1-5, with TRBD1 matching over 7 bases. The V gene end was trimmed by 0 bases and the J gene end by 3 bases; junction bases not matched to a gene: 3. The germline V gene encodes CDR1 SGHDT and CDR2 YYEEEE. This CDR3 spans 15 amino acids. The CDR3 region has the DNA TGTGCCAGCAGCTTGGGCGACAGGGACAATCAGCCCCAGCATTTT. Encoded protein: CASSLGDRDNQPQHF.

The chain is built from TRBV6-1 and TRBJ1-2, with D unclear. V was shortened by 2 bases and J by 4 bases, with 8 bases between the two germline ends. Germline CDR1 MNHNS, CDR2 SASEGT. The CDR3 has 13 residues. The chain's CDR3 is CASSERSSYGYTF. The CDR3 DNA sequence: TGTGCCAGCAGTGAAAGGAGTTCCTATGGCTACACCTTC.

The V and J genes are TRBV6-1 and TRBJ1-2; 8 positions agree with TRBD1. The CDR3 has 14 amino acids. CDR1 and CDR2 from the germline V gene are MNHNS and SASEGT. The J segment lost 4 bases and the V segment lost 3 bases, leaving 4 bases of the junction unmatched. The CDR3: CASSEAGGAYGYTF. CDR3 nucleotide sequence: TGTGCCAGCAGTGAGGCAGGGGGCGCCTATGGCTACACCTTC.

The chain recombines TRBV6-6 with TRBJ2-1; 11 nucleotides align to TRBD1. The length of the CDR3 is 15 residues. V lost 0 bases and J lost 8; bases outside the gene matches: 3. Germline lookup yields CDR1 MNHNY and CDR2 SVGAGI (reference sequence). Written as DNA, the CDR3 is TGTGCCAGCAGTTACTCGAGGACAGGGGGCTATGAGCAGTTCTTC. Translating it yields CASSYSRTGGYEQFF.

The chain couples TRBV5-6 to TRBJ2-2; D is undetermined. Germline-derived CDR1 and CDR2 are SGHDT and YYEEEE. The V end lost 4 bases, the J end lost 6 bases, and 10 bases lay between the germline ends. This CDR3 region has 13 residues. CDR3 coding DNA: TGTGCCAGCAGCGCGCCCGTAGCCGGGGAGCTGTTTTTT. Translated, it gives CASSAPVAGELFF.

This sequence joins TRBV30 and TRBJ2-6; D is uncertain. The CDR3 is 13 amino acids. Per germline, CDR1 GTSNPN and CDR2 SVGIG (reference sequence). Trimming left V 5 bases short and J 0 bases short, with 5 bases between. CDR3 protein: CAWQISGANVLTF. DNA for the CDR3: TGTGCCTGGCAGATCTCTGGGGCCAACGTCCTGACTTTC.

DNA of the CDR3: TGTGCCAGCAGCCCTCGGGGTGAGGGCTATGGCTACACCTTC. This gives the protein CASSPRGEGYGYTF. The J gene is TRBJ1-2, the V gene TRBV4-2, with D unclear. Trimming shortened V by 4 bases and J by 4 bases, and 13 bases separated the two germline ends. CDR3 size: 14 residues. Germline CDR1 is LGHNA and CDR2 is YNFKEQ.

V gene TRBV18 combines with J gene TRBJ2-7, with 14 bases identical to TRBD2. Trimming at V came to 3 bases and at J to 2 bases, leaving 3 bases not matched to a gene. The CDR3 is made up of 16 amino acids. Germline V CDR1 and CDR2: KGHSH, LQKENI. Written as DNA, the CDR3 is TGTGCCAGCTCACCGCGACTAGCGGGAGGGCCCTACGAGCAGTACTTC. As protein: CASSPRLAGGPYEQYF.

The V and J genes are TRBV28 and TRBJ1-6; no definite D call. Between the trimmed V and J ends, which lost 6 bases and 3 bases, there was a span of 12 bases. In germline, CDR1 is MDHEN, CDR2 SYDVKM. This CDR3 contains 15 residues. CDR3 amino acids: CASSGPGIYNSPLHF. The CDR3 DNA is TGTGCCAGCAGCGGGCCGGGGATCTATAATTCACCCCTCCACTTT.

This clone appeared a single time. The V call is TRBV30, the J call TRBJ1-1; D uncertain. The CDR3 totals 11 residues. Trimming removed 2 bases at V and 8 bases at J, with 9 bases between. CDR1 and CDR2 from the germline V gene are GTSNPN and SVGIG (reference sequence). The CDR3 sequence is CAWSRPGEAFF. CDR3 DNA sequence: TGTGCCTGGAGTCGTCCGGGGGAAGCTTTCTTT. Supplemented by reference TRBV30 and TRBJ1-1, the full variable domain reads SQTIHQWPATLVQPVGSPLSLECTVEGTSNPNLYWYRQAAGRGLQLLFYSVGIGQISSEVPQNLSASRPQDRQFILSSKKLLLSDSGFYLCAWSRPGEAFFGQGTRLTVV.

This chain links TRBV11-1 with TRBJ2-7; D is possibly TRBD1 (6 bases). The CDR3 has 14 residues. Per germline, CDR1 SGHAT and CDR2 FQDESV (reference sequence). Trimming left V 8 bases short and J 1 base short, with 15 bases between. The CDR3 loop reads CASREQGRSYEQYF. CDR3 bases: TGTGCCAGCCGAGAACAGGGTCGATCCTACGAGCAGTACTTC.